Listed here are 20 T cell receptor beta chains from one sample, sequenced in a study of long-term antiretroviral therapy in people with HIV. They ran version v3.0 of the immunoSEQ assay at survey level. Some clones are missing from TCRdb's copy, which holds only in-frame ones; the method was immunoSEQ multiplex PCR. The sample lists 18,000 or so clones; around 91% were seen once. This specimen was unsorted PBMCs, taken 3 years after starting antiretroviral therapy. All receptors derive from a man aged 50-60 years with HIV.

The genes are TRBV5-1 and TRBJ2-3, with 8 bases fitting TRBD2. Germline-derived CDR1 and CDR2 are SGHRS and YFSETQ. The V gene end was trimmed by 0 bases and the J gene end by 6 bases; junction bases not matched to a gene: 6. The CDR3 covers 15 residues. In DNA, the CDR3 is TGCGCCAGCAGCTTGGCGGGGGGGCAGGGTGATACGCAGTATTTT. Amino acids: CASSLAGGQGDTQYF.

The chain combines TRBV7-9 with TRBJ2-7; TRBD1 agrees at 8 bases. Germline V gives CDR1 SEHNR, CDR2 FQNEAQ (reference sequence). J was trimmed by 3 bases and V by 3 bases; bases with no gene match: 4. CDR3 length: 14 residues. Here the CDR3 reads CASSFRQGFYEQYF. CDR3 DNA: TGTGCCAGCAGCTTTCGACAGGGGTTCTACGAGCAGTACTTC. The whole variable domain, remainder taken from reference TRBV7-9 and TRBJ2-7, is DTGVSQNPRHKITKRGQNVTFRCDPISEHNRLYWYRQTLGQGPEFLTYFQNEAQLEKSRLLSDRFSAERPKGSFSTLEIQRTEQGDSAMYLCASSFRQGFYEQYFGPGTRLTVT.

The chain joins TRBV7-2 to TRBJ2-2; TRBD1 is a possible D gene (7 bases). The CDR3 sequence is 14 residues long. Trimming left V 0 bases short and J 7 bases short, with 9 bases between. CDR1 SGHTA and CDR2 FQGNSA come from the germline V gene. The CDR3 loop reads CASSLARDSGELFF. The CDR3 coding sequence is TGTGCCAGCAGCTTAGCGCGGGACAGCGGGGAGCTGTTTTTT.

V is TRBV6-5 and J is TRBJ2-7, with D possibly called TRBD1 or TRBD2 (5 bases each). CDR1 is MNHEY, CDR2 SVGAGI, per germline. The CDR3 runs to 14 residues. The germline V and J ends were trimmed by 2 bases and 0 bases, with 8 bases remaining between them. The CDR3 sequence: CASSYRDASYEQYF. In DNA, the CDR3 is TGTGCCAGCAGTTACAGGGACGCCTCCTACGAGCAGTACTTC.

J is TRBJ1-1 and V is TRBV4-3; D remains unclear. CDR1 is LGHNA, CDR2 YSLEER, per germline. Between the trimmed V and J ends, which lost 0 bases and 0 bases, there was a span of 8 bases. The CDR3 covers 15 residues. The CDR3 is CASSQEGKMNTEAFF. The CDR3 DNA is TGCGCCAGCAGCCAAGAGGGGAAAATGAACACTGAAGCTTTCTTT.

The CDR3 DNA sequence: TGTGCCATTATGGCTGGGGCCAACGTCCTGACTTTC. It is translated as CAIMAGANVLTF. This chain uses TRBV11-1 with TRBJ2-6; unclear D gene. The CDR3 contains 12 residues. Trimming removed 10 bases at V and 2 bases at J, with 6 bases between. Germline loops: CDR1 SGHAT, CDR2 FQDESV (reference sequence).

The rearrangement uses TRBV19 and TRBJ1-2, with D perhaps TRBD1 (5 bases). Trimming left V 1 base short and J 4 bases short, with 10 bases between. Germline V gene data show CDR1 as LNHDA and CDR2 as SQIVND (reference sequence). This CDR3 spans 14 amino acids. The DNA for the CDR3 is TGTGCCAGTAGTATAGCCCGGGGGAGCTATGGCTACACCTTC. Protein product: CASSIARGSYGYTF.

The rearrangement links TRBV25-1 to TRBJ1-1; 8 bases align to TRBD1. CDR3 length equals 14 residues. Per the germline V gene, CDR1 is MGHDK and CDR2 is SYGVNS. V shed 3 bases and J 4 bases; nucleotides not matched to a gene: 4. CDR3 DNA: TGTGCCAGCAGTGAGCGGACAGGGCGCACTGAAGCTTTCTTT. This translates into CASSERTGRTEAFF.

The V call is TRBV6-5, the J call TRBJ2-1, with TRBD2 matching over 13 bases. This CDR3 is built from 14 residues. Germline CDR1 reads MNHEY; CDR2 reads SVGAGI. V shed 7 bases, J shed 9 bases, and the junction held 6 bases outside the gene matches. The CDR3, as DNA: TGTGCCAGCACAGGACTAGCGGGGGCTGGTGAGCAGTTCTTC. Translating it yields CASTGLAGAGEQFF.

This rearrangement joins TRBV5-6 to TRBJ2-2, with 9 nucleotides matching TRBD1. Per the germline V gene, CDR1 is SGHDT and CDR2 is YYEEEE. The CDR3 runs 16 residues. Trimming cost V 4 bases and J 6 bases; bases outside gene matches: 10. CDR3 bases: TGTGCCAGCAGCGCCCGACAGGGGGGATTGGCCGGGGAGCTGTTTTTT. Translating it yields CASSARQGGLAGELFF.

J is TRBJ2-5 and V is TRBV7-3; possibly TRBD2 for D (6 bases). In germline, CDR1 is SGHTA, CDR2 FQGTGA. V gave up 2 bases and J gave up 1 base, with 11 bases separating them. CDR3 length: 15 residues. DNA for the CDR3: TGTGCCAGCAGCTTACGGGCGGGGTCCCAAGAGACCCAGTACTTC. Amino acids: CASSLRAGSQETQYF.

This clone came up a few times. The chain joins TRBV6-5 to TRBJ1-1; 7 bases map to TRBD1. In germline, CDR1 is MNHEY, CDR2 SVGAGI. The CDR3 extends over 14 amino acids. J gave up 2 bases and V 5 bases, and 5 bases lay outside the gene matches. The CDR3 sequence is CASSTGAFNTEAFF. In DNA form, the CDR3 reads TGTGCCAGCAGTACAGGGGCCTTTAACACTGAAGCTTTCTTT.

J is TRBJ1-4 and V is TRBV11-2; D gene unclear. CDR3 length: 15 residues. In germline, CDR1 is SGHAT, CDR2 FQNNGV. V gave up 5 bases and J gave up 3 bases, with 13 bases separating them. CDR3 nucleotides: TGTGCCAGCAGCCCTAACAGCGTGGCTAATGAAAAACTGTTTTTT. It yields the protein CASSPNSVANEKLFF.

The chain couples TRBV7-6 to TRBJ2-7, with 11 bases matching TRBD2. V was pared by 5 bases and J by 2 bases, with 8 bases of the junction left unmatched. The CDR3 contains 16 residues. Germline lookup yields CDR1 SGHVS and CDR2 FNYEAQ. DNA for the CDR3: TGTGCCAGCAGCACTCTCCCTAGCGGGGGGCCCTACGAGCAGTACTTC. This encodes CASSTLPSGGPYEQYF.

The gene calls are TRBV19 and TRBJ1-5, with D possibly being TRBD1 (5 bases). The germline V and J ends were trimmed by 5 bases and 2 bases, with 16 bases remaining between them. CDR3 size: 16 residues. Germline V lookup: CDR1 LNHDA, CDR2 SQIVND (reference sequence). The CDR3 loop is CASSREGLGGNQPQHF. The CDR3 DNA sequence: TGTGCCAGTAGTCGTGAGGGGTTAGGTGGCAATCAGCCCCAGCATTTT.

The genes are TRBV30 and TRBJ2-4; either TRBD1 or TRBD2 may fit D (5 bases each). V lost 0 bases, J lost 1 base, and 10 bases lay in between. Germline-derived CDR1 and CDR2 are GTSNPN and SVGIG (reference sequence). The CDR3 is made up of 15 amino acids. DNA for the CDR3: TGTGCCTGGAGTGTAAAAGGGACCGCCAAAAACATTCAGTACTTC. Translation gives CAWSVKGTAKNIQYF.

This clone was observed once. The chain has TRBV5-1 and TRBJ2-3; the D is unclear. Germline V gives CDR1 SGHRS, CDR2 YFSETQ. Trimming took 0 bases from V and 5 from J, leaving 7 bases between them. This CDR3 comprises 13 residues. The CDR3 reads CASSLEPEDTQYF. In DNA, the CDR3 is TGCGCCAGCAGCTTGGAGCCTGAAGATACGCAGTATTTT.

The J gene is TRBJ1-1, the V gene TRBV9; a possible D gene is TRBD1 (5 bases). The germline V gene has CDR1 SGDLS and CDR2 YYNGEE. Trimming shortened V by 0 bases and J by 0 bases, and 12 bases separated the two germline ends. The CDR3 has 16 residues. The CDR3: CASSVDRKGMNTEAFF. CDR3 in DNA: TGTGCCAGCAGCGTAGACAGGAAGGGGATGAACACTGAAGCTTTCTTT.

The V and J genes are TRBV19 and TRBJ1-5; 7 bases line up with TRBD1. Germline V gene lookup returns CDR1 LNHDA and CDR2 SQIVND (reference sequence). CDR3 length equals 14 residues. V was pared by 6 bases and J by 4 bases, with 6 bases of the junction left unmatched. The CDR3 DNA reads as TGTGCCAGTAGACCCGGGACAGAGAATCAGCCCCAGCATTTT. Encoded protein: CASRPGTENQPQHF. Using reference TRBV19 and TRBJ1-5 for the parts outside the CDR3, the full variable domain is DGGITQSPKYLFRKEGQNVTLSCEQNLNHDAMYWYRQDPGQGLRLIYYSQIVNDFQKGDIAEGYSVSREKKESFPLTVTSAQKNPTAFYLCASRPGTENQPQHFGDGTRLSIL.

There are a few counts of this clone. In DNA form, the CDR3 reads TGTGCCAGTAGTATTGTGAACACCGGGGAGCTGTTTTTT. Protein sequence: CASSIVNTGELFF. This chain uses TRBV19 with TRBJ2-2; D is undetermined. The CDR3 is 13 amino acids. With 3 bases removed from V and 1 base from J, the gap between germline ends came to 3 bases. Per the germline V gene, CDR1 is LNHDA and CDR2 is SQIVND (reference sequence).